These 21 T cell receptor beta chains came from one sample sequenced in a study of identical twins. TCRdb analysed the 5' RACE reads with MiXCR anew, one entry per CDR3 protein. Of 500,000 to 700,000 distinct CDR3 sequences in the sample, about 7.1% were seen once. The same specimen was also included in a second study, on yellow fever vaccine responses in identical twins.

Sequenced input: PBMCs. The receptors here all came from a woman aged 18-29 years in good health.

The chain has TRBV5-1 and TRBJ2-7; D is perhaps TRBD2 (7 bases). V was clipped by 0 bases and J by 0 bases, with 13 bases between them. Germline CDR1 and CDR2: SGHRS and YFSETQ. The CDR3 contains 16 residues. CDR3 DNA: TGCGCCAGCAGCTTGGCGGGGGGCAGTAGCTCCTACGAGCAGTACTTC. Amino acids: CASSLAGGSSSYEQYF.

This rearrangement joins TRBV27 to TRBJ2-2, with TRBD2 matching 10 bases. The CDR3 is 15 residues long. Unmatched junction bases numbered 6, after V lost 7 bases and J lost 4 bases. CDR1 and CDR2 from the germline V gene are MNHEY and SMNVEV (reference sequence). CDR3 region: CASTERGGITGELFF. For the CDR3, the DNA is TGTGCCAGCACGGAGCGGGGGGGGATCACCGGGGAGCTGTTTTTT.

The V and J genes are TRBV7-9 and TRBJ1-1, with a weak D call TRBD1 (5 bases). Between the trimmed V and J ends, which lost 2 bases and 6 bases, there was a span of 7 bases. The germline V gene has CDR1 SEHNR and CDR2 FQNEAQ (reference sequence). This CDR3 has 12 amino acids. The CDR3 nucleotides are TGTGCCAGCAGCTTATTGGGGCCTGAAGCTTTCTTT. Residues: CASSLLGPEAFF. The variable domain in full, completed from reference TRBV7-9 and TRBJ1-1, reads DTGVSQNPRHKITKRGQNVTFRCDPISEHNRLYWYRQTLGQGPEFLTYFQNEAQLEKSRLLSDRFSAERPKGSFSTLEIQRTEQGDSAMYLCASSLLGPEAFFGQGTRLTVV.

The sample holds many counts of this clonotype. The genes are TRBV7-3 and TRBJ2-1; D remains ambiguous. Trimming cost V 2 bases and J 3 bases, with 8 bases left between them. CDR1 is SGHTA, CDR2 FQGTGA, per germline. The length of the CDR3 is 14 residues. In nucleotides, the CDR3 is TGTGCCAGCAGCTTAGGAGCCCTCTACAATGAGCAGTTCTTC. The encoded protein is CASSLGALYNEQFF.

The chain carries TRBV6-7 and TRBJ2-2; 8 bases map to TRBD2. TRBV6-7 qualifies as an ORF whose function is uncertain. The CDR3 loop spans 16 amino acids. Trimming at V came to 0 bases and at J to 5 bases, leaving 5 bases not matched to a gene. DNA for the CDR3: TGTGCCAGCAGTTACTCGAAAGCGGGAGATACCGGGGAGCTGTTTTTT. Translated: CASSYSKAGDTGELFF.

This clonotype has just a few counts. The chain employs TRBV6-7 and TRBJ2-5; TRBD2 matches 12 bases. TRBV6-7 is an ORF; its function is uncertain. CDR3 length equals 16 residues. V gave up 8 bases and J gave up 0 bases; unmatched junction bases: 7. The CDR3 loop reads CASWTSGDPNQETQYF. The DNA for the CDR3 is TGTGCCAGCTGGACTAGCGGGGACCCTAACCAAGAGACCCAGTACTTC.

Ten or more counts support this clonotype. This chain joins TRBV3-1 and TRBJ2-5; 9 bases fit TRBD2. The ends lost 1 base at V and 2 bases at J; junction bases unmatched: 5. The germline CDR1 and CDR2 sequences are LGHDT and YNNKEL (reference sequence). The CDR3 covers 16 residues. The CDR3 nucleotides are TGTGCCAGCAGCCAAGCCGGGACTAGCAGACAAGAGACCCAGTACTTC. Protein: CASSQAGTSRQETQYF.

This chain joins TRBV29-1 and TRBJ2-3; D is unresolved. Looked up from germline, CDR1 is SQVTM and CDR2 is ANQGSEA. With 1 base removed from V and 2 bases from J, the gap between germline ends came to 7 bases. The CDR3 length is 13 residues. This CDR3 reads CSVEGVFTDTQYF. CDR3 sequence (DNA): TGCAGCGTTGAAGGCGTCTTCACAGATACGCAGTATTTT.

This clonotype was detected many times. The rearrangement joins TRBV7-3 to TRBJ2-1; 9 bases line up with TRBD1. V lost 5 bases to trimming and J lost 0 bases; unmatched junction nucleotides: 2. Germline lookup yields CDR1 SGHTA and CDR2 FQGTGA. This CDR3 contains 15 residues. The DNA for the CDR3 is TGTGCCAGCAGCACGACAGGGGGCTCCTACAATGAGCAGTTCTTC. This codes for CASSTTGGSYNEQFF.

In this sample, this clonotype turned up many times. The J gene is TRBJ1-1, the V gene TRBV12-3 or TRBV12-4, with a weak D call TRBD1 (6 bases). Deletions cut 6 bases from V and 9 bases from J, with 17 bases between. The CDR3 contains 13 residues. The DNA for the CDR3 is TGTGCCAGCAGCCGGACAGATTTCTATCAAGCTTTCTTT. It is translated as CASSRTDFYQAFF.

This chain connects TRBV6-5 to TRBJ2-7, with D perhaps TRBD1 or TRBD2 (5 bases each). Trimming took 0 bases from V and 1 from J, leaving 13 bases between them. CDR3 size: 16 residues. Germline lookup yields CDR1 MNHEY and CDR2 SVGAGI. CDR3 in amino acids: CASSYSRVGDSYEQYF. For the CDR3, the DNA is TGTGCCAGCAGTTACTCGAGAGTGGGGGATTCCTACGAGCAGTACTTC.

This clonotype was observed many times. The chain combines TRBV10-3 with TRBJ2-1; 9 nucleotides line up with TRBD1. V gave up 10 bases and J gave up 5 bases; unmatched junction bases: 9. CDR3 size: 14 residues. Germline CDR1 reads ENHRY; CDR2 reads SYGVKD. In nucleotides, the CDR3 is TGTGCCACAACCCCCGGGACAGGGAACAATGAGCAGTTCTTC. This gives the protein CATTPGTGNNEQFF.

The chain couples TRBV29-1 to TRBJ1-1; D perhaps matches TRBD1 (5 bases). The germline CDR1 and CDR2 sequences are SQVTM and ANQGSEA. Trimming pared 3 bases from V and 1 base from J, leaving 12 bases between. The CDR3 has 14 amino acids. DNA for the CDR3: TGCAGCGTTGATGGGGGAGTTACGAACACTGAAGCTTTCTTT. Its protein is CSVDGGVTNTEAFF. The full variable domain, completed using reference TRBV29-1 and TRBJ1-1, is SAVISQKPSRDICQRGTSLTIQCQVDSQVTMMFWYRQQPGQSLTLIATANQGSEATYESGFVIDKFPISRPNLTFSTLTVSNMSPEDSSIYLCSVDGGVTNTEAFFGQGTRLTVV.

The V and J genes are TRBV7-2 and TRBJ2-7; D might be TRBD2 (6 bases). This CDR3 comprises 14 residues. The V gene lost 3 bases and the J gene lost 4 bases, with 13 bases spanning the gap. Germline values: CDR1 SGHTA, CDR2 FQGNSA. CDR3 in DNA: TGTGCCAGCAGCTTTCAGGGTGGGGGGTACGAGCAGTACTTC. This gives the protein CASSFQGGGYEQYF.

The V gene is TRBV28, the J gene TRBJ2-3; TRBD1 agrees at 8 bases. The CDR3 runs 17 residues. The V gene's germline CDR1 is MDHEN and CDR2 SYDVKM. Trimming at V came to 4 bases and at J to 4 bases, leaving 13 bases not matched to a gene. The CDR3 loop reads CASSSPRTGRVADTQYF. In nucleotides, the CDR3 is TGTGCCAGCAGTTCCCCGCGGACAGGGCGAGTTGCAGATACGCAGTATTTT.

The chain employs TRBV5-1 and TRBJ2-1; no definite D call. From germline, CDR1 is SGHRS and CDR2 YFSETQ. The ends were cut back, 2 bases at V and 0 bases at J, with 9 bases in the middle. This CDR3 is built from 15 residues. The CDR3 DNA reads as TGCGCCAGCAGCTTTACAGAGAGCTCCTACAATGAGCAGTTCTTC. It yields the protein CASSFTESSYNEQFF.

This clonotype was detected a few times. V gene TRBV20-1 combines with J gene TRBJ2-7, with TRBD1 matching over 9 bases. The J segment lost 5 bases and the V segment lost 6 bases, leaving 11 bases of the junction unmatched. The CDR3 loop spans 14 amino acids. In germline, CDR1 is DFQATT, CDR2 SNEGSKA (reference sequence). This CDR3 reads CSATGTGYPDEQYF. Written as DNA, the CDR3 is TGCAGTGCCACCGGGACAGGGTATCCTGACGAGCAGTACTTC.

This clonotype turned up a few times. In nucleotides, the CDR3 is TGCGCCAGCAGCTTGGAACAGCCGCGCTCTGGGGCCAACGTCCTGACTTTC. Its translation: CASSLEQPRSGANVLTF. The J gene is TRBJ2-6, the V gene TRBV5-1; D is uncertain. This CDR3 region has 17 residues. Germline V gene data show CDR1 as SGHRS and CDR2 as YFSETQ. V was clipped by 0 bases and J by 0 bases, with 10 bases between them.

This clonotype has only a few counts. The chain is built from TRBV27 and TRBJ2-6; D is ambiguous. Germline loops: CDR1 MNHEY, CDR2 SMNVEV (reference sequence). The CDR3 is 15 residues long. The V gene lost 1 base and the J gene lost 0 bases, with 4 bases spanning the gap. CDR3 protein: CASSLFYSGANVLTF. Here the CDR3 DNA reads TGTGCCAGCAGTTTATTTTACTCTGGGGCCAACGTCCTGACTTTC.

The chain combines TRBV5-5 with TRBJ2-7; 7 nucleotides line up with TRBD1. This CDR3 comprises 16 residues. Unmatched junction bases numbered 6, after V lost 0 bases and J lost 0 bases. CDR1 is SGHKS, CDR2 YYEKEE, per germline (reference sequence). CDR3 sequence reads: CASSLVAGGSSYEQYF. DNA of the CDR3: TGTGCCAGCAGCTTGGTGGCAGGGGGAAGCTCCTACGAGCAGTACTTC.

The genes are TRBV20-1 and TRBJ1-6; TRBD1 agrees at 7 bases. The V gene end was trimmed by 6 bases and the J gene end by 9 bases; junction bases not matched to a gene: 8. The CDR3 has 13 residues. CDR1 and CDR2 from the germline V gene are DFQATT and SNEGSKA (reference sequence). CDR3 protein: CSAAGQAVSPLHF. The CDR3, as DNA: TGCAGTGCCGCCGGACAGGCGGTTTCACCCCTCCACTTT.